Below are 10 T cell receptor beta chains sequenced from a single sample in a study of T cell changes during pregnancy in multiple sclerosis. Libraries were prepared by immunoSEQ multiplex PCR; TCRdb keeps only in-frame clonotypes and omits some of them. The sample has fewer than 100,000 clones, approximately 94% seen once. The sample was peripheral blood, taken after pregnancy. These receptors all come from a female donor in good health, enrolled as a control in a pregnancy study.

This chain links TRBV2 with TRBJ2-3, with 7 bases fitting TRBD1. This CDR3 has 14 amino acids. After removal of 4 bases from V and 3 bases from J, the junction contained 4 bases not matched to a gene. Germline V gives CDR1 SNHLY, CDR2 FYNNEI. The CDR3 sequence is CASSVGRGTDTQYF. The DNA of the CDR3 is TGTGCCAGCAGTGTGGGCAGGGGGACAGATACGCAGTATTTT.

The CDR3 sequence: CASSRSGGITDTQYF. CDR3 DNA: TGTGCCAGCAGCCGGTCAGGGGGTATCACAGATACGCAGTATTTT. The chain has TRBV5-6 and TRBJ2-3; 7 positions agree with TRBD1. CDR3 length equals 15 residues. Trimming took 4 bases from V and 2 from J; bases not matched to a gene: 7. Per germline, CDR1 SGHDT and CDR2 YYEEEE.

V is TRBV19 and J is TRBJ1-6; D is possibly TRBD1 (5 bases). CDR3 length equals 13 residues. V lost 7 bases to trimming and J lost 10 bases, with 14 bases between them. CDR1 LNHDA and CDR2 SQIVND come from the germline V gene (reference sequence). The DNA of the CDR3 is TGTGCCAGTACGACAGACGGTAGATCACCCCTCCACTTT. Protein product: CASTTDGRSPLHF.

This chain connects TRBV7-2 to TRBJ2-2, with no clear D. Trimming cost V 2 bases and J 5 bases, with 12 bases left between them. Per the germline V gene, CDR1 is SGHTA and CDR2 is FQGNSA. This CDR3 has 15 amino acids. CDR3 DNA sequence: TGTGCCAGCAGCTTAATGGGCCCAGAAACCGGGGAGCTGTTTTTT. Translated, it gives CASSLMGPETGELFF.

This clone was counted a single time. The rearrangement joins TRBV5-1 to TRBJ1-5, with TRBD1 as a possible D gene (6 bases). Germline CDR1 SGHRS, CDR2 YFSETQ. Between the trimmed V and J ends, which lost 0 bases and 6 bases, there was a span of 10 bases. CDR3 length equals 14 residues. CDR3 sequence reads: CASSLGTGSQPQHF. The CDR3 nucleotides are TGCGCCAGCAGCTTGGGAACAGGGAGTCAGCCCCAGCATTTT.

The chain employs TRBV5-4 and TRBJ1-1; D call uncertain. Germline V gene data show CDR1 as SGHNT and CDR2 as YYREEE (reference sequence). V shed 0 bases and J shed 1 base, with 4 bases lying between them. The CDR3 loop spans 13 amino acids. CDR3 DNA: TGTGCCAGCAGCTTGGACAGGAACACTGAAGCTTTCTTT. Protein product: CASSLDRNTEAFF.

The rearrangement uses TRBV28 and TRBJ2-1; no reliable D call. The V end lost 2 bases, the J end lost 5 bases, and 7 bases lay between the germline ends. CDR1 and CDR2 (germline): MDHEN, SYDVKM. This CDR3 is 13 amino acids long. The DNA of the CDR3 is TGTGCCAGCAGTTTACGCGCGCACAATGAGCAGTTCTTC. Translated: CASSLRAHNEQFF.

A single count supports this clone. The rearrangement uses TRBV5-1 and TRBJ2-2, with a possible D match to TRBD1 (5 bases). The V end lost 4 bases, the J end lost 6 bases, and 19 bases lay between the germline ends. CDR1 is SGHRS and CDR2 is YFSETQ in the germline V gene. The CDR3 has 16 amino acids. Here the CDR3 DNA reads TGCGCCAGCAGCCGAAGCAGGGCAGACCTCCCCGGGGAGCTGTTTTTT. It encodes CASSRSRADLPGELFF.

This clone occurred once. J is TRBJ2-7 and V is TRBV4-1; possibly TRBD2 for D (5 bases). V was cut by 0 bases and J by 6 bases, with 15 bases left in between. The CDR3 runs to 15 residues. CDR1 is MGHRA, CDR2 YSYEKL, per germline. The chain's CDR3 is CASSQEPGLTTEQYF. In nucleotides, the CDR3 is TGCGCCAGCAGCCAAGAACCCGGACTTACTACCGAGCAGTACTTC.

V and J are TRBV28 and TRBJ2-7; possibly TRBD1 for D (6 bases). Trimming stripped 7 bases from V and 0 bases from J, with 22 bases between. The CDR3 runs to 17 residues. Per the germline V gene, CDR1 is MDHEN and CDR2 is SYDVKM. The CDR3 protein is CASTPFTLTGNSYEQYF. For the CDR3, the DNA is TGTGCCAGCACCCCTTTTACCCTTACAGGGAACTCCTACGAGCAGTACTTC.